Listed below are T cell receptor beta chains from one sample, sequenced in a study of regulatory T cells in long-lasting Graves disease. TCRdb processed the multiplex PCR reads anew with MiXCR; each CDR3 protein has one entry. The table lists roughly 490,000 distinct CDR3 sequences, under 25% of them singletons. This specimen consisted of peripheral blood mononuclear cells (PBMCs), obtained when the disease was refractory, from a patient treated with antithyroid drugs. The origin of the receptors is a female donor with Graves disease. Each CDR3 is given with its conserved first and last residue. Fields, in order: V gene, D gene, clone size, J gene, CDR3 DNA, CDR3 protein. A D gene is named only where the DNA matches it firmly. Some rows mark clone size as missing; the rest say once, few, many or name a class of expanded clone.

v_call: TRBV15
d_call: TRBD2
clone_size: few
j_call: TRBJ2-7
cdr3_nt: TGTGCCACCAGCAGAGCCAACCTAGCGGGGGAGCAGTACTTC
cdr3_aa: CATSRANLAGEQYF

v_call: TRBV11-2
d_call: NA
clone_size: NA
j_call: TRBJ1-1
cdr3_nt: TGTGCCAGCAGCCCCCTAGTTTATTTGGGAGGGAACACTGAAGCTTTCTTT
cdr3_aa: CASSPLVYLGGNTEAFF

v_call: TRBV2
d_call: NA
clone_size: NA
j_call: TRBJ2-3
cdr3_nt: TGTGCCAGCAGACCTACTCGGGAAAGCACAGATACGCAGTATTTT
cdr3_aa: CASRPTRESTDTQYF

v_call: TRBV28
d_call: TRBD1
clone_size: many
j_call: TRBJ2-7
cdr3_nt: TGTGCCAGCAGATCATCCGGGACAGGGTCCTACGAGCAGTACTTC
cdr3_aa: CASRSSGTGSYEQYF

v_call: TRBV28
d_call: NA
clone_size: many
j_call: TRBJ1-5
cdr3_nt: TGTGCCAGCAGCCCATTTTTCGGGACGAACGATCAGCCCCAGCATTTT
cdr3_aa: CASSPFFGTNDQPQHF

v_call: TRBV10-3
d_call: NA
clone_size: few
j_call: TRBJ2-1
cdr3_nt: TGTGCCATCAGTTCCCCCCTTGGGGAAAGCTCCTACAATGAGCAGTTCTTC
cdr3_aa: CAISSPLGESSYNEQFF

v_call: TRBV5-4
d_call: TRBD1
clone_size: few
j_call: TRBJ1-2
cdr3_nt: TGTGCCAGCATACAGGACAGGGACTATGGCTACACCTTC
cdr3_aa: CASIQDRDYGYTF

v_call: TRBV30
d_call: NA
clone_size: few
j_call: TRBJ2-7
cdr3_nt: TGTGCCTTTGACAGACCAGATTACGAGCAGTACTTC
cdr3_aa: CAFDRPDYEQYF

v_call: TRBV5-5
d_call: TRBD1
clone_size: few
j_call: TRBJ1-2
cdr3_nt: TGTGCCAGCAGCTTGGAGGGACAGTTGATCGTAGGCTACACCTTC
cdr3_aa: CASSLEGQLIVGYTF

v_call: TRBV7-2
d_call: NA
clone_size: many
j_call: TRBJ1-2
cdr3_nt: TGTGCCAGCAGCACCCAGGGGCGGTATGGCTACACCTTC
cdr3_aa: CASSTQGRYGYTF

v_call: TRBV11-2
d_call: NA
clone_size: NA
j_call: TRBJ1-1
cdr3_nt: TGTGCCAGCAGCTTACGGGTAGGGTCGGGGGTGAGAACTTTCTTT
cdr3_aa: CASSLRVGSGVRTFF

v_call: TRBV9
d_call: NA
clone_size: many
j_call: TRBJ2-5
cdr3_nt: TGTGCCAGCAGCGGCTCCGGGGAGACCCAGTACTTC
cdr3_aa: CASSGSGETQYF

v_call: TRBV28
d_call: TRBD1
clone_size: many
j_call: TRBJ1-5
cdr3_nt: TGTGCCAGCAGCCCCTTAGACAGGGCGGGTCAGCCCCAGCATTTT
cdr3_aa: CASSPLDRAGQPQHF

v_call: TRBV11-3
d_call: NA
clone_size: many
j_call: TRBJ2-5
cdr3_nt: TGTGCCAGCAGCTCTCTCAGAGTTGTCAGAGAGACCCAGTACTTC
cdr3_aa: CASSSLRVVRETQYF

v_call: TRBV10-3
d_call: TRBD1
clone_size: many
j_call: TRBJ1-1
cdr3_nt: TGTGCCATCAGACAGGGGGTCATGAACACTGAAGCTTTCTTT
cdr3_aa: CAIRQGVMNTEAFF

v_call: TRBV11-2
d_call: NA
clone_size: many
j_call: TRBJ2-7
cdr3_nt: TGTGCCAGCAGCTTAGTGGCAGGAGTCTACGAGCAGTACTTC
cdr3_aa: CASSLVAGVYEQYF

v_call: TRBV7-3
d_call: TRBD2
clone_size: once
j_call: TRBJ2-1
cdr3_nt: TGTGCCAGCAGGTTTGGCGGGAGCTCCTACAATGAGCAGTTCTTC
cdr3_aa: CASRFGGSSYNEQFF

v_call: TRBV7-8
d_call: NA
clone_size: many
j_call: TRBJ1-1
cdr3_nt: TGTGCCAGCAGCGCCTTCGACAGGCTGAACACTGAAGCTTTCTTT
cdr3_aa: CASSAFDRLNTEAFF

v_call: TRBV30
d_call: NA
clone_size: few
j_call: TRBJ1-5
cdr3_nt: TGTGCCTGGAGTGGGACGGACGATCAGCCCCAGCATTTT
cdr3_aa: CAWSGTDDQPQHF

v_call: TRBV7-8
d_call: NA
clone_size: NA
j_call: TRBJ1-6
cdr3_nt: TGTGCCAGCAGCTTAGGGGCATCACCCCTCCACTTT
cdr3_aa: CASSLGASPLHF

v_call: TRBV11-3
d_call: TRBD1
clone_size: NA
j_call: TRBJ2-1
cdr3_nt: TGTGCCAGCAGGGGGCCGGGACAGTCCATCGATGAGCAGTTCTTC
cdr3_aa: CASRGPGQSIDEQFF

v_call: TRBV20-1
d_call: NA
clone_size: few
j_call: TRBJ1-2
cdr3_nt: TGCAGTGCTAAGAACAAGGCTAACTATGGCTACACCTTC
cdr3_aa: CSAKNKANYGYTF

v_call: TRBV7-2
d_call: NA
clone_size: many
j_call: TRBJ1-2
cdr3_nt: TGTGCCAGCAGTTTTACCCAAGGGGCGCAGGGCTACACCTTC
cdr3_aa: CASSFTQGAQGYTF

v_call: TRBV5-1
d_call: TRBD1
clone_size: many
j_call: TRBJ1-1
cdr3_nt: TGCGCCAGCAGCTTAGGGACAGGGGACACTGAAGCTTTCTTT
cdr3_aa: CASSLGTGDTEAFF

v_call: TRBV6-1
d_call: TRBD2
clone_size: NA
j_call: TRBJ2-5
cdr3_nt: TGTGCCAGCAGTGGATCGAGGCGACTAGCGGAAGAGACCCAGTACTTC
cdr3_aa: CASSGSRRLAEETQYF

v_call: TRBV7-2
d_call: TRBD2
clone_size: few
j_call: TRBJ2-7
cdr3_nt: TGTGCCAGCAGCTTAGGATCAGGGAGGGCAGGAGAGCAGTACTTC
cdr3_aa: CASSLGSGRAGEQYF

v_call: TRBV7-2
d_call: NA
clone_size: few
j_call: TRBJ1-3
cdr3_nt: TGTGCCAGCAGCTTAGGAGGGGGGGCTGGAAACACCATATATTTT
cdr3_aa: CASSLGGGAGNTIYF

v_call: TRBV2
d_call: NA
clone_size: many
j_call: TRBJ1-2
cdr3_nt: TGTGCCAGCAGTCGGGGGGCTGGCTATGGCTACACCTTC
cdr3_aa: CASSRGAGYGYTF

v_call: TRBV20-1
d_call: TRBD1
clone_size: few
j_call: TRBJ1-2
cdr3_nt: TGCAGTGCTAGATCCGGGACAGGGGGCGCTGGGGGCTATGGCTACACCTTC
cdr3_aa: CSARSGTGGAGGYGYTF

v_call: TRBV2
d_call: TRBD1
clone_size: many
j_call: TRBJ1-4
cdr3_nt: TGTGCCACTCTCGAACAGGGGACTAATGAAAAACTGTTTTTT
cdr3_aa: CATLEQGTNEKLFF

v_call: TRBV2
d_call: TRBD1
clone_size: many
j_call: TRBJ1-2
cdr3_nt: TGTGCCAGCAGTCATTCCAATCGACAGGGGGTAGTCGCTCTGGACTATGGCTACACCTTC
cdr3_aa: CASSHSNRQGVVALDYGYTF

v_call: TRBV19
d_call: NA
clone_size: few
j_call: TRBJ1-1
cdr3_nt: TGTGCCAGTAGTATCCACACCAACACTGAAGCTTTCTTT
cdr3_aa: CASSIHTNTEAFF

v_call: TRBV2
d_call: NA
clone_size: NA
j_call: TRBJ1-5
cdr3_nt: TGTGCCAGCAGAGGCCTCCAGGGAACTAATCAGCCCCAGCATTTT
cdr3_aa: CASRGLQGTNQPQHF

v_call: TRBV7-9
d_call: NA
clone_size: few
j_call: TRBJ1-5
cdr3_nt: TGTGCCAGCAGCTTCAAGGGAGACAATCAGCCCCAGCATTTT
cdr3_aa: CASSFKGDNQPQHF

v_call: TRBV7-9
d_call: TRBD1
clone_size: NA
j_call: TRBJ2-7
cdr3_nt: TGTGCCAGCAGCGCGTTATTCCGGGACAGGGGGATCCACGAGCAGTACTTC
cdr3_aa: CASSALFRDRGIHEQYF

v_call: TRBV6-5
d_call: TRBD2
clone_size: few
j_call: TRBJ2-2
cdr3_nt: TGTGCCAGCAGTTTAGAGAAGCGGGGGGGACCTCCCACCGGGGAGCTGTTTTTT
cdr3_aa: CASSLEKRGGPPTGELFF

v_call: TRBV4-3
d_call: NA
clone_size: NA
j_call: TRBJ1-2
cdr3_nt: TGCGCCAGCAGCCAAGCAGAGTCCAACTTCTATGGCTACACCTTC
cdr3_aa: CASSQAESNFYGYTF

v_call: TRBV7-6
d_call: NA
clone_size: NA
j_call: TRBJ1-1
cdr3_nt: TGTGCCAGCAGCACGGGGGGGGGCACTGAAGCTTTCTTT
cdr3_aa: CASSTGGGTEAFF

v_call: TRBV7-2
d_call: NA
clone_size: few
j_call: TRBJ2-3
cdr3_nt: TGTGCCAGCAGTCGGACCGGGGGCGAATATACGCAGTATTTT
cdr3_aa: CASSRTGGEYTQYF

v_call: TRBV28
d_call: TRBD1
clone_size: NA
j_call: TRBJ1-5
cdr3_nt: TGTGCCAGCAGCACCCGGGACAGGGAGGGCTATCAGCCCCAGCATTTT
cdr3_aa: CASSTRDREGYQPQHF

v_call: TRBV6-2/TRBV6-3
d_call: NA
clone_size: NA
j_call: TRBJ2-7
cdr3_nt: TGTGCCAGCAGGGAAGGTGGTGGGGTGAGCTCCTACGAGCAGTACTTC
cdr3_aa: CASREGGGVSSYEQYF

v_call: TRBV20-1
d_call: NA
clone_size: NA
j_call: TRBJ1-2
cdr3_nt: TGCAGTGCCCCGGACTTCGACCTTAACTATGGCTACACCTTC
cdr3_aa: CSAPDFDLNYGYTF

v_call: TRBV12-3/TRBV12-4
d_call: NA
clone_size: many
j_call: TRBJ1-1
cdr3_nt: TGTGCCAGCAGGTCAACAGGGCGTGGGCTTCGTAGGAACACTGAAGCTTTCTTT
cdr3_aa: CASRSTGRGLRRNTEAFF

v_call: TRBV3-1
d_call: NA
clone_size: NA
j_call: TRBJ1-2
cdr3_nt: TGTGCCAGCAGCCAAGGCGGGGTAGGGAACTATGGCTACACCTTC
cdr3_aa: CASSQGGVGNYGYTF

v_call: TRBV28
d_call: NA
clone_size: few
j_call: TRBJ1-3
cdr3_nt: TGTGCCAGCAGTTCCGGAACGGAAGGAAGCACCATATATTTT
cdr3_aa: CASSSGTEGSTIYF

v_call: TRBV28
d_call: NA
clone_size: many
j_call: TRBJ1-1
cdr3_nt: TGTGCCAGCAAGGGGGGTACGCTGAACACTGAAGCTTTCTTT
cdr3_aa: CASKGGTLNTEAFF

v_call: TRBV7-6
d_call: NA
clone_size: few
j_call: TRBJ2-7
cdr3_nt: TGTGCCAGCAGCTTAGCTTTGGAAAGCTCCTACGAGCAGTACTTC
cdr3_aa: CASSLALESSYEQYF

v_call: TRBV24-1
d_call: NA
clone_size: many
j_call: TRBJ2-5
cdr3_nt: TGTGCCACCTCTAACCCGGGCCAAGAGACCCAGTACTTC
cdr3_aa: CATSNPGQETQYF

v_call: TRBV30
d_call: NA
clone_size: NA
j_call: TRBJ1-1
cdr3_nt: TGTGCCTGCCCCCGGGACACGACGGGCGCTTTCTTT
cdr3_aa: CACPRDTTGAFF

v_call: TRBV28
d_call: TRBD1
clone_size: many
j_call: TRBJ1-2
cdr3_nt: TGTGCCAGCAGCCTGGGCGGGACAGGGATACTTTGGACCTTC
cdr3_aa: CASSLGGTGILWTF

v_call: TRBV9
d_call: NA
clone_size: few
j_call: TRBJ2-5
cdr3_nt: TGTGCCAGCAGCGTAGGGGCAGGAGGAATGATGGAGACCCAGTACTTC
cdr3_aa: CASSVGAGGMMETQYF

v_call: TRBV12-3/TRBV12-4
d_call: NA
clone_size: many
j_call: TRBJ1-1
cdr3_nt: TGTGCCAGCAGTTTTAGCTGGGGGCGACCATCCGCTTTCTTT
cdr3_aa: CASSFSWGRPSAFF

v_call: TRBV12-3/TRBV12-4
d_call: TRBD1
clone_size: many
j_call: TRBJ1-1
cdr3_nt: TGTGCCAGCAGCTTGGGACAGGCGAACACTGAAGCTTTCTTT
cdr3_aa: CASSLGQANTEAFF

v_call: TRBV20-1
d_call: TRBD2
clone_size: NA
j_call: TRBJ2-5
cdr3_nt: TGCAGTGCCTCTCAAAGCGGGAGCCTTGAGACCCAGTACTTC
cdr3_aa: CSASQSGSLETQYF

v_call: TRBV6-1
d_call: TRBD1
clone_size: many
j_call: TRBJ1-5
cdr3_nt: TGTGCCAGCAGGCCCATTGACAGGGGGAAGGGAGATCAGCCCCAGCATTTT
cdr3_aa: CASRPIDRGKGDQPQHF